The 12 T cell receptor beta chains reported below all come from one sample, sequenced in a study of human T cells and chemical hapten exposure. TCRdb redid the calling of the RACE reads with MiXCR, one entry per CDR3 protein. The repertoire holds around 80,000 distinct CDR3 sequences, 8.6% seen once, with approximately 1.4% in the top ten. Noted time point: healthy volunteer bleed at 6 weeks. Total RNA was isolated from whole blood that had not been fractionated. Sequenced: whole blood. Source of these receptors: a male donor in good health. Some clones in this sample may be carry-over from other donors' samples.

In its sample, this clonotype was seen many times. This chain joins TRBV10-3 and TRBJ1-5; 11 nucleotides match TRBD1. The V gene's germline CDR1 is ENHRY and CDR2 SYGVKD. The CDR3 is made up of 19 amino acids. With V trimmed by 0 bases and J by 3 bases, 10 bases remained unmatched. CDR3 sequence (DNA): TGTGCCATCAGTGAGTCCTACTCCCGGGACAGGGGGAACAATCAGCCCCAGCATTTT. Translation: CAISESYSRDRGNNQPQHF.

There are many counts of this clonotype. CDR3 coding DNA: TGTGCCAGCACCCCGTCGGGATACTACACCTTC. Protein product: CASTPSGYYTF. V usage is TRBV12-3 or TRBV12-4 and J usage is TRBJ1-2; D gene unclear. Trimming took 7 bases from V and 10 from J, leaving 13 bases between them. This CDR3 is 11 amino acids long.

This clonotype was counted at least ten times. V and J are TRBV7-8 and TRBJ2-3, with D tentatively TRBD1 (5 bases). The germline V gene encodes CDR1 SGHVS and CDR2 FQNEAQ. The CDR3 extends over 15 amino acids. The ends were cut back, 1 base at V and 2 bases at J, with 10 bases in the middle. CDR3 nucleotide sequence: TGTGCCAGCAGCTTAGGAGTGGACATCACAGATACGCAGTATTTT. Residues: CASSLGVDITDTQYF.

The CDR3 loop is CASSFQPPTYSGNTIYF. In DNA, the CDR3 is TGTGCCAGCAGCTTTCAGCCCCCCACTTACTCTGGAAACACCATATATTTT. The gene calls are TRBV5-5 and TRBJ1-3; no firm D call. Trimming shortened V by 2 bases and J by 0 bases, and 15 bases separated the two germline ends. Germline V gives CDR1 SGHKS, CDR2 YYEKEE (reference sequence). This CDR3 comprises 17 residues.

This clonotype was seen a few times. This chain joins TRBV4-2 and TRBJ2-1; 7 bases map to TRBD2. Trimming at V came to 0 bases and at J to 3 bases, leaving 11 bases not matched to a gene. CDR3 size: 18 residues. The germline gives CDR1 LGHNA, CDR2 YNFKEQ. CDR3 in DNA: TGTGCCAGCAGCCAAGAGCCCCCCGGACTAGTCGGCTACAATGAGCAGTTCTTC. Translating gives CASSQEPPGLVGYNEQFF.

This chain uses TRBV27 with TRBJ2-7; 12 bases align to TRBD1. The CDR3 runs 13 residues. V lost 6 bases to trimming and J lost 6 bases; unmatched junction nucleotides: 3. CDR1 is MNHEY, CDR2 SMNVEV, per germline (reference sequence). The CDR3 protein is CASRGQGAREQYF. Written as DNA, the CDR3 is TGTGCCAGCAGGGGACAGGGGGCTCGCGAGCAGTACTTC.

The J gene is TRBJ2-7, the V gene TRBV4-2; the match to TRBD2 covers 9 bases. This CDR3 has 14 amino acids. Germline CDR1 LGHNA, CDR2 YNFKEQ. Trimming at V came to 3 bases and at J to 4 bases, leaving 4 bases not matched to a gene. As DNA, the CDR3 is TGTGCCAGCAGCCAGGGGACTAGCTTGTACGAGCAGTACTTC. This gives the protein CASSQGTSLYEQYF.

This clonotype was recorded a few times. CDR3 DNA sequence: TGTGCCAGCAGCTTAGTCTGGGATGAAGCTTTCTTT. This encodes CASSLVWDEAFF. The chain combines TRBV7-2 with TRBJ1-1; D remains ambiguous. This CDR3 region has 12 residues. The germline V gene has CDR1 SGHTA and CDR2 FQGNSA. Trimming removed 1 base from V and 7 bases from J, with 7 bases in between.

This rearrangement joins TRBV6-1 to TRBJ1-2; a weak D match, TRBD1 (6 bases). Germline lookup yields CDR1 MNHNS and CDR2 SASEGT. V dropped 1 base and J dropped 8 bases, with 14 bases sitting between them. The CDR3 consists of 14 residues. The CDR3 protein is CASSEVDRTWGYTF. The CDR3 nucleotides read TGTGCCAGCAGTGAAGTGGACAGAACCTGGGGCTACACCTTC.

The table lists this clonotype with a few counts. The chain couples TRBV12-5 to TRBJ2-5, with D possibly being TRBD2 (5 bases). With 6 bases removed from V and 0 bases from J, the gap between germline ends came to 11 bases. The CDR3 loop spans 14 amino acids. The V gene's germline CDR1 is LGHNT and CDR2 FRNRAP. The CDR3 protein is CASGDSLYQETQYF. CDR3 sequence (DNA): TGTGCTAGTGGGGACTCCCTGTACCAAGAGACCCAGTACTTC.

V usage is TRBV27 and J usage is TRBJ2-3, with TRBD1 matching over 9 bases. This CDR3 spans 17 amino acids. The V and J ends lost 2 bases and 3 bases, in that order; junction bases with no gene match: 9. The germline V gene encodes CDR1 MNHEY and CDR2 SMNVEV (reference sequence). The CDR3 sequence: CASSLNTGGVGTDTQYF. DNA for the CDR3: TGTGCCAGCAGTTTAAATACAGGGGGCGTCGGGACAGATACGCAGTATTTT.

There are a few counts of this clonotype. This chain uses TRBV9 with TRBJ2-7, with TRBD2 matching 7 bases. Germline V gene lookup returns CDR1 SGDLS and CDR2 YYNGEE. The CDR3 contains 14 residues. V trimming: 2 bases; J trimming: 1 base; junction bases outside the gene matches: 3. CDR3 in amino acids: CASSVGTTSYEQYF. CDR3 DNA sequence: TGTGCCAGCAGCGTCGGGACTACTTCCTACGAGCAGTACTTC.